This is a list of T cell receptor beta chains from one sample in a study of blood T cells in healthy people across ages. TCRdb re-called the 5' RACE reads through MiXCR, storing one row per CDR3 protein. The sample shows fewer than 2 million distinct CDR3 sequences, 39% of them seen only once. The sequencing sample was made of blood. The source of these receptors is a human donor in good health. The conserved cysteine and the conserved F or W are not part of the CDR3 here.

V	J	CDR3
TRBV4-2	TRBJ2-4	ASSLSRGDLSEQY
TRBV2	TRBJ1-2	ASSGTRYGYT
TRBV20-1	TRBJ2-6	SATDRGGSGANVLT
TRBV7-3	TRBJ2-2	ASSFLTGTGNGELF
TRBV7-3	TRBJ2-1	ASSLNVNEQF
TRBV7-8	TRBJ2-1	ASRGGSDNEQF
TRBV6-5	TRBJ1-2	ASSPDRPSNYGYT
TRBV20-1	TRBJ2-1	SARTRPTYNEQF
TRBV12-3/TRBV12-4	TRBJ1-2	ASSQVTQSGYT
TRBV5-8	TRBJ1-2	ASSPQFSNNYGYT
TRBV20-1	TRBJ2-1	SARQGYEQF
TRBV4-1	TRBJ2-3	ASSQVPVGTNIYWDTQY
TRBV5-1	TRBJ2-3	ASRKGAPTDTQY
TRBV5-1	TRBJ1-2	ASSLVVGSYYGYT
TRBV10-3	TRBJ2-5	AISEDLTETQY
TRBV5-1	TRBJ2-7	ASSLVTGTPYEQY
TRBV5-1	TRBJ2-1	ASSWAWGTNEQF